One sample yielded the 9 T cell receptor beta chains listed below, sequenced in a study of blood T cell repertoires in COVID-19. TCRdb's table, derived via immunoSEQ multiplex PCR, lists solely in-frame clones and lacks some. Seen here are over 250,000 clones, approximately 83% observed once, and the top ten hold roughly 11%. Sequencing used peripheral blood. The receptors derive from a woman in her sixties or seventies with acute or convalescent COVID-19.

The chain is built from TRBV10-3 and TRBJ1-5; no firm D call. The CDR3 runs 15 residues. The germline gives CDR1 ENHRY, CDR2 SYGVKD. Trimming shortened V by 0 bases and J by 7 bases, and 13 bases separated the two germline ends. The DNA for the CDR3 is TGTGCCATCAGTGAGTCGAACAGTGCTGCCCAGCCCCAGCATTTT. Protein product: CAISESNSAAQPQHF.

V is TRBV5-6 and J is TRBJ2-7; D is uncertain. The CDR3 runs 14 residues. CDR1 SGHDT and CDR2 YYEEEE come from the germline V gene. The germline V and J ends were trimmed by 0 bases and 7 bases, with 14 bases remaining between them. CDR3 DNA: TGTGCCAGCAGCTTGGGTGGTAGCTTGGGTGAGCAGTACTTC. It codes for CASSLGGSLGEQYF. The whole variable domain, remainder taken from reference TRBV5-6 and TRBJ2-7, is DAGVTQSPTHLIKTRGQQVTLRCSPKSGHDTVSWYQQALGQGPQFIFQYYEEEERQRGNFPDRFSGHQFPNYSSELNVNALLLGDSALYLCASSLGGSLGEQYFGPGTRLTVT.

The chain carries TRBV5-1 and TRBJ1-4; 12 nucleotides line up with TRBD1. The CDR3 length is 20 residues. With V trimmed by 4 bases and J by 3 bases, 16 bases remained unmatched. CDR1 and CDR2 from the germline V gene are SGHRS and YFSETQ. Here the CDR3 DNA reads TGCGCCAGCAGCCCGAAACCCGGGACAGGGGGCGGGTGGGCTAATGAAAAACTGTTTTTT. Translated, it gives CASSPKPGTGGGWANEKLFF.

The CDR3 DNA reads as TGTGCCACCAGCAGAGACCGACAGGGGGTGGGTGAGCAGTACTTC. Its translation is CATSRDRQGVGEQYF. This chain links TRBV15 with TRBJ2-7; TRBD1 aligns across 9 bases. The CDR3 extends over 15 amino acids. The V and J ends lost 0 bases and 7 bases, in that order; junction bases with no gene match: 7. CDR1 LNHNV and CDR2 YYDKDF come from the germline V gene (reference sequence).

V gene TRBV5-5 combines with J gene TRBJ1-2, with D tentatively TRBD1 (5 bases). This CDR3 comprises 16 residues. CDR1 and CDR2 from the germline V gene are SGHKS and YYEKEE (reference sequence). The V gene lost 5 bases and the J gene lost 7 bases, with 24 bases spanning the gap. This CDR3 is CASSLSDGAFSGGYTF. The CDR3 DNA reads TGTGCCAGCAGTTTATCGGACGGGGCTTTTAGCGGTGGCTACACCTTC.

The rearrangement uses TRBV9 and TRBJ2-3; a possible D gene is TRBD2 (7 bases). This CDR3 region has 14 residues. Germline values: CDR1 SGDLS, CDR2 YYNGEE. The V gene lost 3 bases and the J gene lost 6 bases, with 14 bases spanning the gap. This CDR3 is CASSAGGGPDTQYF. The DNA of the CDR3 is TGTGCCAGCAGCGCTGGGGGGGGGCCCGATACGCAGTATTTT.

Regarding this clone: The sample holds other DNA sequences that translate to the same CDR3. The rearrangement links TRBV6-5 to TRBJ2-7; tentatively, D is TRBD1 (6 bases). CDR3 size: 12 residues. Germline values: CDR1 MNHEY, CDR2 SVGAGI. Trimming pared 6 bases from V and 3 bases from J, leaving 9 bases between. CDR3 bases: TGTGCCAGCAGGAGGGGGTTCTACGAGCAGTACTTC. Translation gives CASRRGFYEQYF.

This chain connects TRBV15 to TRBJ1-2; TRBD1 is a possible D gene (6 bases). The CDR3 consists of 14 residues. Germline V gene sequence: CDR1 LNHNV, CDR2 YYDKDF (reference sequence). Between the trimmed V and J ends, which lost 3 bases and 2 bases, there was a span of 10 bases. CDR3 coding DNA: TGTGCCACCAGCAGGGGGAGGGGGAACTATGGCTACACCTTC. Translated: CATSRGRGNYGYTF.

In DNA, the CDR3 is TGTGCCAGTAGTCCAGGGGGCAGGGCCACTGAAGCTTTCTTT. Translation: CASSPGGRATEAFF. The chain carries TRBV19 and TRBJ1-1; 8 nucleotides agree with TRBD1. The CDR3 has 14 residues. The germline V gene has CDR1 LNHDA and CDR2 SQIVND (reference sequence). The junction had 6 bases not matched to a gene; V was cut back by 5 bases and J by 4 bases.